The 4 T cell receptor beta chains below were found in one sample sequenced in a study of T cell responses to AZD1222 COVID-19 vaccine. Here immunoSEQ multiplex PCR was the method, and the copy in TCRdb shows in-frame clones only, minus some. The table has some 120,000 clones, approximately 94% seen once; the top ten hold 6.6%. The starting material was peripheral blood, obtained on day 0 of AZD1222 vaccination. All receptors derive from an adult in good health.

The gene calls are TRBV19 and TRBJ2-1, with 9 bases fitting TRBD1. V was clipped by 9 bases and J by 9 bases; unmatched bases: 15. Per germline, CDR1 LNHDA and CDR2 SQIVND (reference sequence). This CDR3 contains 15 residues. The CDR3 DNA reads TGTGCCAGCTCGTTCTGGGACAGGGTTGGTGCTGAGCAGTTCTTC. It translates to CASSFWDRVGAEQFF.

The gene calls are TRBV9 and TRBJ1-1; 10 bases match TRBD1. This CDR3 is built from 14 residues. The V segment lost 4 bases and the J segment 7 bases; nucleotides outside the gene matches: 7. The germline CDR1 and CDR2 sequences are SGDLS and YYNGEE. The CDR3, as DNA: TGTGCCAGCAGCCCGACAGGGGGCGAGGGTGAAGCTTTCTTT. This codes for CASSPTGGEGEAFF.

J is TRBJ1-2 and V is TRBV19; 7 nucleotides agree with TRBD1. Germline V gives CDR1 LNHDA, CDR2 SQIVND (reference sequence). The V and J ends lost 4 bases and 7 bases, in that order; junction bases with no gene match: 21. The CDR3 extends over 18 amino acids. CDR3 in DNA: TGTGCCAGTAGTACCCTAACTGGGACAGCGGACCTCCGAACTGGCTACACCTTC. It codes for CASSTLTGTADLRTGYTF.

The chain carries TRBV10-3 and TRBJ1-1; TRBD1 matches 7 bases. V shed 10 bases and J 3 bases; nucleotides not matched to a gene: 11. CDR3 size: 14 residues. CDR1 is ENHRY, CDR2 SYGVKD, per germline. CDR3 sequence (DNA): TGTGCCACCTTACAGGGGATCGAACACACTGAAGCTTTCTTT. The encoded protein is CATLQGIEHTEAFF.